Shown below are 7 T cell receptor beta chains from a single sample sequenced in a study of vaccination effects on CD4 cells after COVID-19. Antigen-specific CD4+ T cell clonotypes were called by their expansion after viral peptide-pool culture in ViraFEST. Following 10 days of culture, CD4+ T cells were isolated. No vaccinee had earlier SARS-CoV-2 infection, and nucleocapsid antibodies were negative. The data were produced by immunoSEQ multiplex PCR, yet TCRdb's version contains in-frame clones alone and is incomplete. The sample includes 25,000 to 35,000 clones, around 70% of them seen just once. Their recognized antigens are unknown. The sequenced sample was CD4+ T cells from PBMCs cultured with SARS-CoV-2 spike peptides, obtained before COVID-19 vaccination. These receptors all come from a human donor who received a COVID-19 vaccine.

The CDR3 DNA reads TGTGCCAGCAGTTTACAGGGTTATACTCACACCTTC. Its translation is CASSLQGYTHTF. V is TRBV12-3 or TRBV12-4 and J is TRBJ1-2, with TRBD1 as a possible D gene (5 bases). The CDR3 extends over 12 amino acids. Trimming removed 2 bases from V and 12 bases from J, with 13 bases in between.

The chain combines TRBV9 with TRBJ2-1; D may be TRBD1 (6 bases). V was cut by 1 base and J by 2 bases, with 10 bases left in between. CDR1 and CDR2 from the germline V gene are SGDLS and YYNGEE. This CDR3 comprises 15 residues. The CDR3 DNA follows: TGTGCCAGCAGCGTACAGGGGCAAACCTACAATGAGCAGTTCTTC. Protein sequence: CASSVQGQTYNEQFF.

The V gene is TRBV6-5, the J gene TRBJ2-2, with D perhaps matching TRBD2 (6 bases). CDR3 length equals 13 residues. The germline V and J ends were trimmed by 7 bases and 7 bases, with 13 bases remaining between them. Germline V lookup: CDR1 MNHEY, CDR2 SVGAGI. The DNA of the CDR3 is TGTGCCAGCAACCCCTCGGGAGTCGGGGAGCTGTTTTTT. As protein: CASNPSGVGELFF.

The genes are TRBV6-5 and TRBJ1-6; maybe TRBD1 (6 bases). The ends were cut back, 0 bases at V and 8 bases at J, with 11 bases in the middle. CDR1 MNHEY and CDR2 SVGAGI come from the germline V gene. This CDR3 is built from 15 residues. The CDR3 here is CASSYSGGRDSPLHF. The CDR3, as DNA: TGTGCCAGCAGTTACTCCGGGGGGCGGGATTCACCCCTCCACTTT.

V usage is TRBV6-4 and J usage is TRBJ1-1; D gene uncertain. The CDR3 extends over 13 amino acids. Looked up from germline, CDR1 is MRHNA and CDR2 is SNTAGT. V was shortened by 2 bases and J by 1 base, with 5 bases between the two germline ends. The CDR3: CASSDQPNTEAFF. Written as DNA, the CDR3 is TGTGCCAGCAGTGACCAACCGAACACTGAAGCTTTCTTT.

This clone has a handful of counts. This CDR3 is CASSLSVLNTEAFF. CDR3 DNA sequence: TGCGCCAGCAGCTTGTCAGTCCTGAACACTGAAGCTTTCTTT. This rearrangement joins TRBV5-1 to TRBJ1-1, with D unresolved. The CDR3 is made up of 14 amino acids. Germline V CDR1 and CDR2: SGHRS, YFSETQ. The V end lost 1 base, the J end lost 0 bases, and 7 bases lay between the germline ends.

CDR3 protein: CASSLTGGDEQFF. CDR3 sequence (DNA): TGTGCCAGCAGCTTGACGGGAGGGGATGAGCAGTTCTTC. This chain connects TRBV5-4 to TRBJ2-1; 8 bases align to TRBD2. Germline V gene lookup returns CDR1 SGHNT and CDR2 YYREEE (reference sequence). The J segment lost 8 bases and the V segment lost 1 base, leaving 2 bases of the junction unmatched. The CDR3 totals 13 residues.